Listed below are T cell receptor beta chains from one sample, sequenced in a study of shared clonotypes between healthy human individuals. TCRdb keeps only in-frame clones here, not all; method: immunoSEQ multiplex PCR. This table has some 660,000 clones, around 78% appearing once. Source material: memory CD4+ T cells sorted from blood. These receptors all stem from a woman in her twenties or thirties in good health. Both conserved end residues are part of each CDR3. D genes are given only for firm matches. Expanded clones are given a class, and other clones once, few, many or no size at all.

cdr3_length,j_call,v_call,d_call,clone_size,cdr3_aa,cdr3_nt
15,TRBJ1-1,TRBV4-2,.,.,CASSPLGWQNTEAFF,TGTGCCAGCAGCCCCCTGGGGTGGCAGAACACTGAAGCTTTCTTT
13,TRBJ2-6,TRBV28,.,.,CAVRKSGANVLTF,TGTGCCGTACGAAAATCTGGGGCCAACGTCCTGACTTTC
16,TRBJ2-7,TRBV4-1,TRBD1,once,CASSQDRGTGRIEQYF,TGCGCCAGCAGCCAAGATCGCGGGACAGGGAGGATCGAGCAGTACTTC
13,TRBJ1-2,TRBV10-3,TRBD1,.,CAIRETGADGYTF,TGTGCCATCAGGGAGACAGGGGCAGATGGCTACACCTTC
14,TRBJ1-1,TRBV7-2,.,.,CASSLGDGGTEAFF,TGTGCCAGCAGCCTCGGGGACGGAGGCACTGAAGCTTTCTTT
15,TRBJ1-1,TRBV11-2,.,.,CASSLVGAVNTEAFF,TGTGCCAGCAGCTTAGTAGGGGCAGTCAACACTGAAGCTTTCTTT
12,TRBJ1-5,TRBV6-1,.,.,CASRRELQPQHF,TGTGCCAGCCGCAGGGAGCTTCAGCCCCAGCATTTT
15,TRBJ2-3,TRBV7-9,TRBD2,.,CASSPRRGGTDTQYF,TGTGCCAGCAGCCCAAGGCGGGGGGGCACAGATACGCAGTATTTT
13,TRBJ2-5,TRBV19,.,.,CASRKQGQETQYF,TGTGCCAGTAGAAAGCAGGGGCAAGAGACCCAGTACTTC
12,TRBJ2-7,TRBV4-1,.,.,CASSPPPGKQYF,TGCGCCAGCAGCCCCCCTCCCGGGAAGCAGTACTTC
14,TRBJ1-4,TRBV6-5,TRBD1,.,CASSTGQGREKLFF,TGTGCCAGCAGCACGGGACAGGGGCGAGAAAAACTGTTTTTT
14,TRBJ2-1,TRBV29-1,.,.,CSIGQSLLYNEQFF,TGCAGCATCGGACAGTCTTTGCTATACAATGAGCAGTTCTTC
14,TRBJ2-1,TRBV7-9,.,.,CASSPGQGVDEQFF,TGTGCCAGCAGCCCTGGCCAGGGAGTGGATGAGCAGTTCTTC
15,TRBJ2-1,TRBV2,TRBD1,.,CASSEGTGGWNEQFF,TGTGCCAGCAGTGAAGGGACAGGGGGCTGGAATGAGCAGTTCTTC
12,TRBJ2-7,TRBV7-2,.,.,CASSLVGFGQYF,TGTGCCAGCAGCTTAGTAGGCTTCGGGCAGTACTTC
15,TRBJ2-3,TRBV7-3,.,.,CASSLTPGFTDTQYF,TGTGCCAGCAGCTTAACCCCGGGGTTCACAGATACGCAGTATTTT
15,TRBJ2-1,TRBV5-4,TRBD2,few,CASSLGREGYNEQFF,TGTGCCAGCAGCTTGGGGCGGGAGGGTTACAATGAGCAGTTCTTC
16,TRBJ2-3,TRBV9,TRBD2,once,CASNPTSGGRTDTQYF,TGTGCCAGCAATCCGACTAGCGGGGGGCGCACAGATACGCAGTATTTT
16,TRBJ2-1,TRBV4-1,TRBD2,.,CASSQGGLAGDNEQFF,TGCGCCAGCAGCCAAGGGGGGCTAGCGGGAGACAATGAGCAGTTCTTC
11,TRBJ1-2,TRBV29-1,.,.,CSVESAGGYTF,TGCAGCGTTGAATCAGCAGGCGGCTACACCTTC
14,TRBJ1-5,TRBV27,TRBD1,.,CASRGTGGSQPQHF,TGTGCCAGCAGGGGGACAGGGGGAAGTCAGCCCCAGCATTTT
13,TRBJ2-5,TRBV15,.,many,CATSRGQFETQYF,TGTGCCACCAGCAGAGGGCAGTTCGAGACCCAGTACTTC
16,TRBJ2-3,TRBV7-9,TRBD2,.,CASSWLAGGGTDTQYF,TGTGCCAGCAGCTGGCTAGCGGGAGGGGGCACAGATACGCAGTATTTT
17,TRBJ1-3,TRBV4-1,TRBD1,.,CASSHGADRRSGNTIYF,TGCGCCAGCAGCCACGGAGCGGACAGGCGGTCTGGAAACACCATATATTTT
16,TRBJ2-1,TRBV11-3,.,few,CASSRTEAESYNEQFF,TGTGCCAGCAGCAGAACGGAGGCTGAGTCCTACAATGAGCAGTTCTTC
16,TRBJ2-1,TRBV7-9,TRBD1,.,CASSPLQGSSYNEQFF,TGTGCCAGCAGCCCCCTACAGGGGAGCTCCTACAATGAGCAGTTCTTC
16,TRBJ1-5,TRBV9,TRBD1,few,CASSLGGGQGAEPQHF,TGTGCCAGCAGCCTGGGTGGGGGACAGGGGGCCGAGCCCCAGCATTTT
18,TRBJ2-3,TRBV7-8,TRBD2,.,CASSLAQISGSGTDTQYF,TGTGCCAGCAGCTTAGCGCAAATTAGCGGGAGTGGCACAGATACGCAGTATTTT
16,TRBJ2-2,TRBV5-4,TRBD2,.,CASSSAGASGTGELFF,TGTGCCAGCAGCTCTGCGGGAGCGTCGGGAACCGGGGAGCTGTTTTTT